One sample yielded the 17 T cell receptor beta chains listed below, sequenced in a study of blood T cell repertoires in COVID-19. Here immunoSEQ multiplex PCR was the method, and the copy in TCRdb shows in-frame clones only, minus some. Of fewer than 350,000 clones listed, roughly nine tenths are singletons. Specimen: PBMCs or T cells enriched from blood (not recorded which). These receptors came from a woman aged 40 to 49 who had recovered from COVID-19.

V usage is TRBV19 and J usage is TRBJ2-1; 8 bases line up with TRBD1. Germline CDR1 and CDR2: LNHDA and SQIVND (reference sequence). The CDR3 has 15 residues. J was trimmed by 8 bases and V by 7 bases; bases with no gene match: 13. CDR3 amino acids: CASNRQGAGGDEQFF. The DNA for the CDR3 is TGTGCCAGTAACCGTCAGGGGGCCGGTGGCGATGAGCAGTTCTTC. Combining the CDR3 with reference TRBV19 and TRBJ2-1 gives the whole variable domain DGGITQSPKYLFRKEGQNVTLSCEQNLNHDAMYWYRQDPGQGLRLIYYSQIVNDFQKGDIAEGYSVSREKKESFPLTVTSAQKNPTAFYLCASNRQGAGGDEQFFGPGTRLTVL.

The chain uses TRBV3-1 (or the pseudogene TRBV3-2) and TRBJ2-5, with D tentatively TRBD2 (6 bases). CDR3 size: 13 residues. V was cut by 5 bases and J by 7 bases, with 14 bases left in between. Per germline, CDR1 LGHDT and CDR2 YNNKEL (reference sequence). The DNA for the CDR3 is TGTGCCAGCAGCTCGGACCCCGGGGGGACCCAGTACTTC. It specifies CASSSDPGGTQYF.

The chain combines TRBV18 with TRBJ2-2; TRBD2 matches at 10 bases. After removal of 4 bases from V and 0 bases from J, the junction contained 2 bases not matched to a gene. Germline CDR1 KGHSH, CDR2 LQKENI. This CDR3 has 16 amino acids. DNA for the CDR3: TGTGCCAGCTCACACACTAGCGGGGCGAACACCGGGGAGCTGTTTTTT. Translated: CASSHTSGANTGELFF.

The chain carries TRBV15 and TRBJ2-7; TRBD1 agrees at 7 bases. Losses at the gene ends were 1 base for V and 0 bases for J; bases not matched to a gene: 6. CDR1 LNHNV and CDR2 YYDKDF come from the germline V gene (reference sequence). CDR3 size: 16 residues. CDR3 sequence reads: CATSRVFRGNSYEQYF. The CDR3 bases are TGTGCCACCAGCAGAGTTTTCAGGGGGAACTCCTACGAGCAGTACTTC.

The V gene is TRBV24-1, the J gene TRBJ1-2, with no clear D. Germline assignment: CDR1 KGHDR and CDR2 SFDVKD. The V end lost 2 bases, the J end lost 2 bases, and 2 bases lay between the germline ends. The CDR3 runs 12 residues. CDR3: CATSDSNYGYTF. DNA for the CDR3: TGTGCCACCAGTGATTCAAACTATGGCTACACCTTC.

The chain is built from TRBV2 and TRBJ2-2; the match to TRBD2 covers 11 bases. The CDR3 sequence is 15 residues long. Germline-derived CDR1 and CDR2 are SNHLY and FYNNEI. Unmatched junction bases numbered 4, after V lost 6 bases and J lost 4 bases. As DNA, the CDR3 is TGTGCCAGCAGACAACTAGCGGGAGCCACCGGGGAGCTGTTTTTT. Amino acid sequence: CASRQLAGATGELFF.

This clone was seen a handful of times. The chain joins TRBV7-2 to TRBJ2-7, with TRBD1 identical over 9 bases. V was clipped by 1 base and J by 4 bases; unmatched bases: 8. Germline CDR1 is SGHTA and CDR2 is FQGNSA. This CDR3 region has 16 residues. The CDR3 region is CASSLVGGQGQYEQYF. The CDR3, as DNA: TGTGCCAGCAGCTTAGTTGGGGGACAGGGTCAATACGAGCAGTACTTC.

The chain is built from TRBV19 and TRBJ2-2; D unclear. Per the germline V gene, CDR1 is LNHDA and CDR2 is SQIVND (reference sequence). Trimming removed 6 bases from V and 3 bases from J, with 8 bases in between. The CDR3 has 13 amino acids. The CDR3 loop reads CASRQRDTGELFF. CDR3 nucleotide sequence: TGTGCCAGTAGGCAGCGAGACACCGGGGAGCTGTTTTTT.

The V gene is TRBV18, the J gene TRBJ2-7; 12 nucleotides agree with TRBD1. This CDR3 comprises 19 residues. Germline assignment: CDR1 KGHSH and CDR2 LQKENI. The V segment lost 1 base and the J segment 0 bases; nucleotides outside the gene matches: 10. The CDR3, as DNA: TGTGCCAGCTCACCACTCGGGACAGGGGGCCCCTCGAGCTCCTACGAGCAGTACTTC. Protein sequence: CASSPLGTGGPSSSYEQYF.

The chain links TRBV28 to TRBJ1-6; no firm D call. The CDR3 covers 14 residues. From germline, CDR1 is MDHEN and CDR2 SYDVKM. V was cut by 9 bases and J by 7 bases, with 16 bases left in between. CDR3: CASKSLEANSPLHF. Written as DNA, the CDR3 is TGTGCCAGTAAATCCTTGGAGGCGAATTCACCCCTCCACTTT. Looking up the rest from reference TRBV28 and TRBJ1-6 gives the full variable domain: DVKVTQSSRYLVKRTGEKVFLECVQDMDHENMFWYRQDPGLGLRLIYFSYDVKMKEKGDIPEGYSVSREKKERFSLILESASTNQTSMYLCASKSLEANSPLHFGNGTRLTVT.

CDR3 protein: CASSSAGLAGVNEQFF. In DNA, the CDR3 is TGTGCCAGCAGCTCGGCGGGACTAGCGGGAGTGAATGAGCAGTTCTTC. J is TRBJ2-1 and V is TRBV7-3, with 14 positions matching TRBD2. The V segment lost 4 bases and the J segment 7 bases; nucleotides outside the gene matches: 6. Germline CDR1 is SGHTA and CDR2 is FQGTGA. The CDR3 runs to 16 residues.

The chain couples TRBV5-1 to TRBJ2-7; tentative D call: TRBD1 (6 bases). Germline loops: CDR1 SGHRS, CDR2 YFSETQ. There are 15 residues in the CDR3. The V and J ends lost 4 bases and 1 base respectively, with 15 bases between them. CDR3: CASSRTAGNSYEQYF. The CDR3 nucleotides are TGCGCCAGCAGCCGGACAGCCGGGAATTCCTACGAGCAGTACTTC.

The chain has TRBV27 and TRBJ1-1, with D possibly being TRBD1 (5 bases). The CDR3 contains 13 residues. V was trimmed by 3 bases and J by 2 bases, leaving 7 bases between them. Germline V CDR1 and CDR2: MNHEY, SMNVEV (reference sequence). In nucleotides, the CDR3 is TGTGCCAGCAGTTTCAGGGTCAACACTGAAGCTTTCTTT. It specifies CASSFRVNTEAFF.

V and J are TRBV4-3 and TRBJ2-7, with TRBD1 matching 7 bases. Germline V gives CDR1 LGHNA, CDR2 YSLEER. CDR3 length: 15 residues. After removal of 0 bases from V and 1 base from J, the junction contained 3 bases not matched to a gene. The CDR3 DNA reads TGCGCCAGCAGCCAAGATGCACAGGGGTCCTACGAGCAGTACTTC. Protein sequence: CASSQDAQGSYEQYF.

This chain joins TRBV7-9 and TRBJ1-1; 7 bases are shared with TRBD1. The CDR3 is 13 amino acids. Looked up from germline, CDR1 is SEHNR and CDR2 is FQNEAQ (reference sequence). V trimming: 5 bases; J trimming: 6 bases; junction bases outside the gene matches: 6. CDR3 loop: CASSPDRASEAFF. In nucleotides, the CDR3 is TGTGCCAGCAGCCCCGACAGGGCCTCTGAAGCTTTCTTT.

This chain uses TRBV6-6 with TRBJ1-4, with TRBD1 matching over 7 bases. V shed 4 bases and J 4 bases; nucleotides not matched to a gene: 9. The germline V gene has CDR1 MNHNY and CDR2 SVGAGI (reference sequence). The CDR3 contains 16 residues. The CDR3 DNA follows: TGTGCCAGCAGTTCAGATACAGGGGCACTTAATGAAAAACTGTTTTTT. Amino acids: CASSSDTGALNEKLFF.

The chain employs TRBV29-1 and TRBJ1-2; D not resolved. Germline V gene data show CDR1 as SQVTM and CDR2 as ANQGSEA. V shed 2 bases and J shed 5 bases, with 3 bases lying between them. This CDR3 has 10 residues. CDR3 region: CSVEQYGYTF. DNA of the CDR3: TGCAGCGTTGAACAGTATGGCTACACCTTC. Complete variable domain (other parts from reference TRBV29-1 and TRBJ1-2): SAVISQKPSRDICQRGTSLTIQCQVDSQVTMMFWYRQQPGQSLTLIATANQGSEATYESGFVIDKFPISRPNLTFSTLTVSNMSPEDSSIYLCSVEQYGYTFGSGTRLTVV.